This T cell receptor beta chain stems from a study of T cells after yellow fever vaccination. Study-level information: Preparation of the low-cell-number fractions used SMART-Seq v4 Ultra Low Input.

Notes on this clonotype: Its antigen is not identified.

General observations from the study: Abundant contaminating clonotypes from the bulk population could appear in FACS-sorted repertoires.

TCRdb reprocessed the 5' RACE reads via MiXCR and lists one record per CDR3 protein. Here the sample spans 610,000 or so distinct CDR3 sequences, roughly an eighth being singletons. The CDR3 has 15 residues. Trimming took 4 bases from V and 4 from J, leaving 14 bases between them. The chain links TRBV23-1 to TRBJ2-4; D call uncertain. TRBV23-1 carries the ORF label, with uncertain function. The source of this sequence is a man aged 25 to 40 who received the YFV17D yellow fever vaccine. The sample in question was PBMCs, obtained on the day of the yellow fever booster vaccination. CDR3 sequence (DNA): TGCGCCAGCAGTCGAGAGTGGAGACAAAAAAACATTCAGTACTTC. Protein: CASSREWRQKNIQYF.